Listed here are 14 T cell receptor beta chains from one sample, sequenced in a study of blood T cell repertoires in COVID-19 (dated by TCRdb to the early 2020s). The method behind the library was the immunoSEQ multiplex PCR assay. Held by TCRdb, this immuneACCESS table contains in-frame sequences only and omits some clones. Under half of the omission traces to an unresolved V gene where checked; the cause of the rest is unknown. This sample comprises roughly 340,000 clones, 75% to 90% of them detected only once. The leading ten clones occupy 0.95% to 1.1% of the sample. Sequenced sample: PBMCs or T cells enriched from blood (not recorded which). The receptor source for this set is a man in his late teens or twenties who had recovered from COVID-19.

About this clone itself: Other DNA sequences from this sample encode an identical CDR3 as well. The chain recombines TRBV18 with TRBJ1-1; 8 nucleotides align to TRBD1. This CDR3 is 12 amino acids long. After removal of 6 bases from V and 8 bases from J, the junction contained 5 bases not matched to a gene. Germline V gene data show CDR1 as KGHSH and CDR2 as LQKENI. The CDR3 loop is CASSPRTGEAFF. The CDR3 DNA reads TGTGCCAGCTCTCCGAGGACAGGGGAAGCTTTCTTT. Complete variable domain (other parts from reference TRBV18 and TRBJ1-1): NAGVMQNPRHLVRRRGQEARLRCSPMKGHSHVYWYRQLPEEGLKFMVYLQKENIIDESGMPKERFSAEFPKEGPSILRIQQVVRGDSAAYFCASSPRTGEAFFGQGTRLTVV.

This chain connects TRBV28 to TRBJ1-4; TRBD1 is a possible D gene (5 bases). Germline CDR1 and CDR2: MDHEN and SYDVKM. This CDR3 region has 16 residues. The V and J ends lost 6 bases and 1 base respectively, with 15 bases between them. In DNA form, the CDR3 reads TGTGCCAGCAGAGACAGTCAAACTATAACTAATGAAAAACTGTTTTTT. Amino acid sequence: CASRDSQTITNEKLFF.

V is TRBV28 and J is TRBJ2-2; unclear D gene. Germline V gene lookup returns CDR1 MDHEN and CDR2 SYDVKM. The CDR3 length is 15 residues. With 2 bases removed from V and 3 bases from J, the gap between germline ends came to 10 bases. The DNA of the CDR3 is TGTGCCAGCAGTTTAAAGGCCGGGTACACCGGGGAGCTGTTTTTT. Translating gives CASSLKAGYTGELFF.

The chain joins TRBV5-1 to TRBJ2-3; TRBD1 matches at 8 bases. The length of the CDR3 is 14 residues. Germline CDR1 is SGHRS and CDR2 is YFSETQ. V shed 4 bases, J shed 6 bases, and the junction held 7 bases outside the gene matches. The CDR3 nucleotides read TGCGCCAGCAGCGCCGACAGGGGAGCCGATACGCAGTATTTT. Translation gives CASSADRGADTQYF.

This chain uses TRBV30 with TRBJ2-7; 7 bases align to TRBD2. Per germline, CDR1 GTSNPN and CDR2 SVGIG (reference sequence). V lost 7 bases to trimming and J lost 8 bases; unmatched junction nucleotides: 8. This CDR3 contains 11 residues. The CDR3 sequence: CASKRDIKQYF. The DNA of the CDR3 is TGTGCCTCGAAGCGGGATATTAAGCAGTACTTC.

J is TRBJ1-1 and V is TRBV11-2; maybe TRBD1 (6 bases). CDR3 length: 15 amino acids. The ends were cut back, 5 bases at V and 3 bases at J, with 16 bases in the middle. Germline lookup yields CDR1 SGHAT and CDR2 FQNNGV. The CDR3 nucleotides are TGTGCCAGCAGCCAGAAAGCCAGGGGTTACACTGAAGCTTTCTTT. It codes for CASSQKARGYTEAFF.

V is TRBV28 and J is TRBJ2-3; the match to TRBD2 covers 14 bases. CDR1 and CDR2 from the germline V gene are MDHEN and SYDVKM. V gave up 2 bases and J gave up 3 bases; unmatched junction bases: 1. The CDR3 spans 16 residues. The CDR3 DNA reads as TGTGCCAGCAGTTTAGGGACTAGCGGGAGTACAGATACGCAGTATTTT. Translation: CASSLGTSGSTDTQYF.

The J gene is TRBJ2-7, the V gene TRBV7-8, with 7 nucleotides matching TRBD1. Germline CDR1 reads SGHVS; CDR2 reads FQNEAQ. The junction had 10 bases not matched to a gene; V was cut back by 5 bases and J by 0 bases. The CDR3 is 16 residues long. CDR3 sequence reads: CASSRAHRDSSYEQYF. The CDR3 DNA reads as TGTGCCAGCAGCCGAGCCCACCGGGACAGCTCCTACGAGCAGTACTTC.

This clone showed up just once. The chain links TRBV6-5 to TRBJ1-1; TRBD1 matches at 8 bases. In germline, CDR1 is MNHEY, CDR2 SVGAGI. CDR3 length: 15 residues. V lost 5 bases and J lost 6; bases outside the gene matches: 11. The CDR3 nucleotides are TGTGCCAGCAGTCGACAGGGGCTAGCAAGGGCTGAAGCTTTCTTT. Its translation is CASSRQGLARAEAFF.

This rearrangement joins TRBV7-8 to TRBJ1-5; 7 positions match TRBD1. The CDR3 extends over 14 amino acids. J lost 5 bases, V lost 2 bases, and 3 bases had no gene match. Germline V gene sequence: CDR1 SGHVS, CDR2 FQNEAQ. CDR3 sequence (DNA): TGTGCCAGCAGCTTACAGACAGGGTATCAGCCCCAGCATTTT. Translated: CASSLQTGYQPQHF. Variable domain in full (rest from reference TRBV7-8 and TRBJ1-5): GAGVSQSPRYKVAKRGQDVALRCDPISGHVSLFWYQQALGQGPEFLTYFQNEAQLDKSGLPSDRFFAERPEGSVSTLKIQRTQQEDSAVYLCASSLQTGYQPQHFGDGTRLSIL.

J is TRBJ1-4 and V is TRBV7-9; D call uncertain. CDR3 length equals 16 residues. V shed 0 bases and J shed 5 bases, with 13 bases lying between them. CDR1 SEHNR and CDR2 FQNEAQ come from the germline V gene (reference sequence). CDR3 in DNA: TGTGCCAGCAGCTTAGCTGAGGGCTTCGGGAATGAAAAACTGTTTTTT. This sequence encodes CASSLAEGFGNEKLFF.

The CDR3 here is CASSPPNRGHTGELFF. CDR3 nucleotide sequence: TGTGCCAGCTCACCACCGAATCGAGGGCACACCGGGGAGCTGTTTTTT. The chain has TRBV18 and TRBJ2-2, with D possibly being TRBD2 (5 bases). The CDR3 length is 16 residues. V shed 0 bases and J shed 3 bases, with 11 bases lying between them. CDR1 is KGHSH and CDR2 is LQKENI in the germline V gene.

CDR3 coding DNA: TGTGCCAGTAGTATAGATCAGTCCTATGGCTACACCTTC. Amino acids: CASSIDQSYGYTF. The rearrangement links TRBV19 to TRBJ1-2; D is undetermined. CDR1 and CDR2 (germline): LNHDA, SQIVND (reference sequence). The CDR3 is 13 residues long. Deletions cut 0 bases from V and 4 bases from J, with 6 bases between.

This chain joins TRBV9 and TRBJ2-1; 9 bases are shared with TRBD2. V trimming: 4 bases; J trimming: 4 bases; junction bases outside the gene matches: 6. The CDR3 totals 15 residues. Germline V gives CDR1 SGDLS, CDR2 YYNGEE. The CDR3 region has the DNA TGTGCCAGCAGCACTAGCGGGTTCCTTTACAATGAGCAGTTCTTC. This gives the protein CASSTSGFLYNEQFF.